The present T cell receptor beta chain was sequenced within a study of cytomegalovirus exposure and HLA in healthy donors. CDR3 length: 14 amino acids. Unmatched junction bases numbered 6, after V lost 8 bases and J lost 4 bases. The germline V gene encodes CDR1 MNHNS and CDR2 SASEGT. Whole-study results and caveats: Rare TCR sequences predominated, though certain public TCRs were found in many donors. Researchers counted roughly 150 TCR beta chains as cytomegalovirus-associated.

The assay was immunoSEQ multiplex PCR, and TCRdb's table has in-frame clones only and misses some. There are about 330,000 clones in the sample; 75% to 90% occur only once, and 0.75% to 0.85% lies in the top ten. Notes on this clone: Its antigen remains unknown.

The receptor was isolated from a woman between 18 and 30 years old in good health and CMV-seronegative. The genes are TRBV6-1 and TRBJ1-1, with 11 bases lining up with TRBD1. The specimen sequenced was PBMCs. DNA for the CDR3: TGTGCCAGCGGACAGGGGGCGTCGGTCACTGAAGCTTTCTTT. Its protein product is CASGQGASVTEAFF.